Following are 30 T cell receptor beta chains from one sample sequenced in a study of T cell responses to AZD1222 COVID-19 vaccine. Data came from immunoSEQ multiplex PCR; TCRdb stores just in-frame clones and leaves some out. The sample contains about 110,000 clones, approximately 90% of which appear only once. This specimen consisted of peripheral blood, obtained on day 0 of AZD1222 vaccination. The receptors come from an adult in good health.

This clone was recorded once. The V call is TRBV12-3 or TRBV12-4, the J call TRBJ1-1; D is undetermined. Deletions cut 0 bases from V and 1 base from J, with 3 bases between. CDR3 size: 13 residues. CDR3 in amino acids: CASSLAGNTEAFF. CDR3 coding DNA: TGTGCCAGCAGTTTAGCAGGGAACACTGAAGCTTTCTTT.

This chain connects TRBV28 to TRBJ1-5, with 7 bases aligning to TRBD1. Per germline, CDR1 MDHEN and CDR2 SYDVKM. This CDR3 has 14 amino acids. With 8 bases clipped from V and 6 bases from J, the junction kept 10 bases outside the gene matches. The CDR3 DNA reads TGTGCCAGCGGATCAGACAGGGTACGTCAGCCCCAGCATTTT. It specifies CASGSDRVRQPQHF.

The chain is built from TRBV2 and TRBJ1-1; 8 nucleotides line up with TRBD1. Germline assignment: CDR1 SNHLY and CDR2 FYNNEI. The ends lost 5 bases at V and 5 bases at J; junction bases unmatched: 7. The CDR3 runs 14 residues. In DNA, the CDR3 is TGTGCCAGCAGTACCCAGGGGGCGCGTACTGAAGCTTTCTTT. Its translation: CASSTQGARTEAFF.

This rearrangement joins TRBV27 to TRBJ1-1; D remains ambiguous. V shed 2 bases and J shed 1 base, with 14 bases lying between them. Looked up from germline, CDR1 is MNHEY and CDR2 is SMNVEV (reference sequence). This CDR3 has 16 amino acids. The CDR3: CASSLVGIRRNTEAFF. CDR3 coding DNA: TGTGCCAGCAGTTTAGTAGGGATAAGGAGGAACACTGAAGCTTTCTTT.

V and J are TRBV11-3 and TRBJ2-2; 10 bases line up with TRBD2. Trimming cost V 5 bases and J 3 bases; bases outside gene matches: 3. Germline values: CDR1 SGHNT, CDR2 YENEEA. The CDR3 is made up of 15 amino acids. CDR3 protein: CASSLLAGDTGELFF. CDR3 coding DNA: TGTGCCAGCAGCCTCCTAGCGGGGGACACCGGGGAGCTGTTTTTT.

The chain has TRBV7-2 and TRBJ1-2; tentatively, D is TRBD1 (6 bases). The CDR3 has 16 amino acids. With 4 bases removed from V and 2 bases from J, the gap between germline ends came to 17 bases. The germline gives CDR1 SGHTA, CDR2 FQGNSA. CDR3 nucleotides: TGTGCCAGCAGCTCCCAAACAGGGATCGTCAACTATGGCTACACCTTC. This sequence encodes CASSSQTGIVNYGYTF.

The chain recombines TRBV30 with TRBJ2-3, with 11 bases lining up with TRBD2. V lost 0 bases and J lost 5; bases outside the gene matches: 7. The germline V gene has CDR1 GTSNPN and CDR2 SVGIG (reference sequence). This CDR3 spans 16 amino acids. CDR3 DNA: TGTGCCTGGAGTGTACTAGCGGGGGAGGGTGGAGATACGCAGTATTTT. The encoded protein is CAWSVLAGEGGDTQYF.

J is TRBJ2-1 and V is TRBV7-2, with D possibly being TRBD2 (5 bases). The V end lost 0 bases, the J end lost 10 bases, and 16 bases lay between the germline ends. This CDR3 contains 15 residues. Germline-derived CDR1 and CDR2 are SGHTA and FQGNSA. This CDR3 reads CASSLAPLGREEQFF. The CDR3 DNA reads TGTGCCAGCAGCTTAGCCCCCCTCGGACGGGAAGAGCAGTTCTTC.

The genes are TRBV19 and TRBJ2-1; perhaps D is TRBD1 or TRBD2 (5 bases each). The V end was cut by 5 bases, the J end by 12 bases, with 14 bases between. The germline V gene encodes CDR1 LNHDA and CDR2 SQIVND (reference sequence). The CDR3 contains 12 residues. The CDR3 DNA reads TGTGCCAGTAGTGCGCGCGAGGGGTTGCAGTTCTTC. Translated, it gives CASSAREGLQFF.

The CDR3 loop is CASSTHPGFYEQYF. As DNA, the CDR3 is TGTGCCAGCAGTACCCACCCGGGATTCTACGAGCAGTACTTC. This chain uses TRBV6-5 with TRBJ2-7, with D maybe TRBD2 (5 bases). This CDR3 is built from 14 residues. V gave up 5 bases and J gave up 3 bases, with 14 bases separating them. Per the germline V gene, CDR1 is MNHEY and CDR2 is SVGAGI.

CDR3: CASSYRDRTEAFF. The CDR3 DNA is TGTGCCAGCAGTTACCGGGACAGGACTGAAGCTTTCTTT. This chain connects TRBV6-2 or TRBV6-3 to TRBJ1-1, with 8 nucleotides matching TRBD1. The CDR3 extends over 13 amino acids. With 2 bases clipped from V and 5 bases from J, the junction kept 1 base outside the gene matches. Germline assignment: CDR1 MNHEY and CDR2 SVGEGT.

This clone has just one count. The chain recombines TRBV10-3 with TRBJ1-1; unclear D gene. V was cut by 6 bases and J by 1 base, with 9 bases left in between. CDR3 length: 13 residues. Germline CDR1 reads ENHRY; CDR2 reads SYGVKD. CDR3 in amino acids: CAISGGPNTEAFF. The CDR3 DNA reads as TGTGCCATCAGCGGAGGGCCGAACACTGAAGCTTTCTTT.

V gene TRBV4-1 combines with J gene TRBJ2-7, with D tentatively TRBD2 (6 bases). The CDR3 contains 16 residues. V lost 2 bases, J lost 0 bases, and 14 bases lay in between. Germline loops: CDR1 MGHRA, CDR2 YSYEKL. In DNA form, the CDR3 reads TGCGCCAGCAGCCAACTACTGGGGGGAAGCTCCTACGAGCAGTACTTC. It encodes CASSQLLGGSSYEQYF.

This chain uses TRBV30 with TRBJ2-7; TRBD2 agrees at 7 bases. V lost 4 bases, J lost 4 bases, and 13 bases stayed unmatched. The germline V gene encodes CDR1 GTSNPN and CDR2 SVGIG (reference sequence). CDR3 length: 15 amino acids. The CDR3 DNA reads as TGTGCCTGGACAGCGGGGTTGGAGGGTTTGTACGAGCAGTACTTC. It encodes CAWTAGLEGLYEQYF.

This rearrangement joins TRBV2 to TRBJ2-1; 16 bases are shared with TRBD2. This CDR3 comprises 17 residues. CDR1 is SNHLY and CDR2 is FYNNEI in the germline V gene. V shed 6 bases, J shed 8 bases, and the junction held 10 bases outside the gene matches. The CDR3 DNA is TGTGCCAGCAGAGTGGGACTAGCGGGGGGGCCGTCGGATGAGCAGTTCTTC. As protein: CASRVGLAGGPSDEQFF.

In DNA form, the CDR3 reads TGTGCCAGCAGCCATACGACAGAGCCATCCTATGGCTACACCTTC. Translating gives CASSHTTEPSYGYTF. The chain combines TRBV7-2 with TRBJ1-2; D perhaps matches TRBD1 (5 bases). The V and J ends lost 5 bases and 4 bases respectively, with 17 bases between them. The CDR3 has 15 residues. Germline V gene lookup returns CDR1 SGHTA and CDR2 FQGNSA.

In its sample, this clone was seen once. This chain links TRBV21-1 with TRBJ2-3; no DNA check was done on the table's D call, TRBD1. TRBV21-1 is a listed pseudogene. This CDR3 region has 18 residues. The CDR3 is CASRDRGRTGRSTDTQYF. As DNA, the CDR3 is TGTGCCAGCAGGGATAGGGGAAGGACGGGTAGAAGCACAGATACGCAGTATTTT.

The chain couples TRBV18 to TRBJ1-6, with TRBD1 matching 7 bases. Looked up from germline, CDR1 is KGHSH and CDR2 is LQKENI. The V and J ends lost 6 bases and 10 bases, in that order; junction bases with no gene match: 9. The CDR3 loop spans 14 amino acids. The DNA for the CDR3 is TGTGCCAGCTCTCTGGACAGGCGGGGGTCACCCCTCCACTTT. Its translation is CASSLDRRGSPLHF.

CDR3 DNA: TGTGCCAGCAGCAAAAGAGTCCCCGGACTAGCTTCCGACGAGCAGTACTTC. Its translation is CASSKRVPGLASDEQYF. The J gene is TRBJ2-7, the V gene TRBV5-4; the match to TRBD2 covers 8 bases. The CDR3 sequence is 17 residues long. V shed 4 bases and J 5 bases; nucleotides not matched to a gene: 17. The germline gives CDR1 SGHNT, CDR2 YYREEE (reference sequence).

The chain uses TRBV4-3 and TRBJ2-7; 8 nucleotides agree with TRBD1. The CDR3 is 15 residues long. The germline V gene encodes CDR1 LGHNA and CDR2 YSLEER. V shed 7 bases, J shed 5 bases, and the junction held 13 bases outside the gene matches. CDR3 nucleotides: TGCGCCAGCAAGGCCGGTGTAAACAGGGGGGACGAGCAGTACTTC. Protein sequence: CASKAGVNRGDEQYF.

The genes are TRBV7-2 and TRBJ1-2; tentatively, D is TRBD1 (5 bases). Trimming left V 5 bases short and J 4 bases short, with 23 bases between. Germline lookup yields CDR1 SGHTA and CDR2 FQGNSA. The CDR3 length is 17 residues. The DNA for the CDR3 is TGTGCCAGCAGCCCCGCGACGGGACCTTCAAACGCCTATGGCTACACCTTC. This sequence encodes CASSPATGPSNAYGYTF.

This sequence joins TRBV6-2 or TRBV6-3 and TRBJ2-7, with D unresolved. There are 15 residues in the CDR3. Germline CDR1 is MNHEY and CDR2 is SVGEGT. V was shortened by 0 bases and J by 4 bases, with 13 bases between the two germline ends. The CDR3 here is CASSYSRISFYEQYF. The CDR3 bases are TGTGCCAGCAGTTACTCAAGGATTTCGTTTTACGAGCAGTACTTC.

This chain uses TRBV5-5 with TRBJ2-5, with 7 bases lining up with TRBD2. Per the germline V gene, CDR1 is SGHKS and CDR2 is YYEKEE (reference sequence). CDR3 length: 14 residues. J was trimmed by 5 bases and V by 6 bases; bases with no gene match: 10. CDR3 in DNA: TGTGCCAGCACCACAATTGGGGGGGTGGAGACCCAGTACTTC. Translated, it gives CASTTIGGVETQYF. The full variable domain, its missing parts supplied by reference TRBV5-5 and TRBJ2-5, is DAGVTQSPTHLIKTRGQQVTLRCSPISGHKSVSWYQQVLGQGPQFIFQYYEKEERGRGNFPDRFSARQFPNYSSELNVNALLLGDSALYLCASTTIGGVETQYFGPGTRLLVL.

The chain uses TRBV3-1 (or the pseudogene TRBV3-2) and TRBJ2-3; D gene unclear. Between the trimmed V and J ends, which lost 0 bases and 3 bases, there was a span of 7 bases. CDR1 and CDR2 (germline): LGHDT, YNNKEL (reference sequence). The CDR3 consists of 14 residues. This CDR3 reads CASSQDLWTDTQYF. The CDR3, as DNA: TGTGCCAGCAGCCAAGATCTGTGGACAGATACGCAGTATTTT.

The chain couples TRBV7-6 to TRBJ2-5; maybe TRBD2 (5 bases). V shed 5 bases and J shed 2 bases, with 9 bases lying between them. The CDR3 is 13 amino acids. Germline CDR1 and CDR2: SGHVS and FNYEAQ. CDR3 nucleotide sequence: TGTGCCAGCAGCCCGGGGAGACAAGAGACCCAGTACTTC. Residues: CASSPGRQETQYF.

This clone showed up just a few times. The rearrangement links TRBV15 to TRBJ2-6; D is possibly TRBD1 (6 bases). The CDR3 consists of 17 residues. Looked up from germline, CDR1 is LNHNV and CDR2 is YYDKDF (reference sequence). Trimming stripped 4 bases from V and 0 bases from J, with 13 bases between. The CDR3 here is CATSTEDSSSGANVLTF. In DNA form, the CDR3 reads TGTGCCACCAGCACTGAGGACAGTAGCTCTGGGGCCAACGTCCTGACTTTC. The full variable domain, with the rest looked up from reference TRBV15 and TRBJ2-6, is DAMVIQNPRYQVTQFGKPVTLSCSQTLNHNVMYWYQQKSSQAPKLLFHYYDKDFNNEADTPDNFQSRRPNTSFCFLDIRSPGLGDTAMYLCATSTEDSSSGANVLTFGAGSRLTVL.

This clone was picked up one time. V and J are TRBV7-9 and TRBJ1-4; D is unclear. V was trimmed by 2 bases and J by 8 bases, leaving 3 bases between them. The germline gives CDR1 SEHNR, CDR2 FQNEAQ (reference sequence). The CDR3 loop spans 11 amino acids. The CDR3 loop reads CASSLTEKLFF. For the CDR3, the DNA is TGTGCCAGCAGCTTAACGGAAAAACTGTTTTTT.

The rearrangement joins TRBV28 to TRBJ1-5; D might be TRBD1 (5 bases). Trimming pared 2 bases from V and 3 bases from J, leaving 14 bases between. CDR1 is MDHEN, CDR2 SYDVKM, per germline. The CDR3 spans 16 residues. Written as DNA, the CDR3 is TGTGCCAGCAGTTTAGACCTCAGGGAAGCCAATCAGCCCCAGCATTTT. It codes for CASSLDLREANQPQHF.

V gene TRBV4-1 combines with J gene TRBJ2-7; 11 bases line up with TRBD1. Germline CDR1 reads MGHRA; CDR2 reads YSYEKL. This CDR3 contains 15 residues. V shed 4 bases and J 3 bases; nucleotides not matched to a gene: 5. The CDR3 sequence: CASSLSGTGGYEQYF. The CDR3 DNA is TGCGCCAGCAGCCTATCGGGGACAGGGGGCTACGAGCAGTACTTC.

The chain joins TRBV4-3 to TRBJ2-1; tentatively, D is TRBD2 (6 bases). Germline V gene data show CDR1 as LGHNA and CDR2 as YSLEER. CDR3 length: 13 amino acids. V was pared by 3 bases and J by 10 bases, with 13 bases between. CDR3 in DNA: TGCGCCAGCAGCCACGCGGCGGGGCGCGAGCAGTTCTTC. It is translated as CASSHAAGREQFF.